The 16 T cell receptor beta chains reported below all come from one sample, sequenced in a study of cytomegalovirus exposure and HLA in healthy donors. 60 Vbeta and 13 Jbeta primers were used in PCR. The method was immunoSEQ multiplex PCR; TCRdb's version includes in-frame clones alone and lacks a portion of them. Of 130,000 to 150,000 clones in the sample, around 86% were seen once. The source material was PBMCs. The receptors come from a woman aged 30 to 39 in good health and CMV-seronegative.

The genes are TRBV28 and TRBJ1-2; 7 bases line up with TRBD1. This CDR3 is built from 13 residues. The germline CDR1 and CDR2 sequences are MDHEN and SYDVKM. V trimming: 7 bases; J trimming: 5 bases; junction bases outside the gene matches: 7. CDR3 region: CASMGQTDYGYTF. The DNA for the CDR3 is TGTGCCAGCATGGGACAGACCGATTATGGCTACACCTTC.

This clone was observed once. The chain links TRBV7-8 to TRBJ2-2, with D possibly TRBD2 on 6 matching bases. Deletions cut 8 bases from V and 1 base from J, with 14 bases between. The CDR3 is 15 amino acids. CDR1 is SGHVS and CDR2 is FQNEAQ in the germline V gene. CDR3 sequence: CASQTGLVNTGELFF. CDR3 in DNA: TGTGCCAGCCAAACGGGACTGGTGAACACCGGGGAGCTGTTTTTT.

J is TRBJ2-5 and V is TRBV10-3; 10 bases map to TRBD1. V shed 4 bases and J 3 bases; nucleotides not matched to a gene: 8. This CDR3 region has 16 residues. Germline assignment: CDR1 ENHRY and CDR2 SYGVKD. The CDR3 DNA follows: TGTGCCATCAGTGCGAAGGACAGGGGGGCCGAAGAGACCCAGTACTTC. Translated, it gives CAISAKDRGAEETQYF.

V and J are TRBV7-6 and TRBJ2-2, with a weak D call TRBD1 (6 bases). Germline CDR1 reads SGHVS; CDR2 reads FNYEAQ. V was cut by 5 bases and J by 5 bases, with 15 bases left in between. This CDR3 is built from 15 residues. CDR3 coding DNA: TGTGCCAGCAGCCTACAGGGTGTGGGGACCGGGGAGCTGTTTTTT. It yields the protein CASSLQGVGTGELFF.

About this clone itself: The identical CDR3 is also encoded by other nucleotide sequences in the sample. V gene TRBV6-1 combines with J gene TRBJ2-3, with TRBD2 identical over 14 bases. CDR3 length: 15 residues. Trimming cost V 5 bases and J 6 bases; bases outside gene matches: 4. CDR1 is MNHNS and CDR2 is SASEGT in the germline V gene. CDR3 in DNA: TGTGCCAGCAGTCCGACTAGCGGGGGGGCGGATACGCAGTATTTT. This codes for CASSPTSGGADTQYF.

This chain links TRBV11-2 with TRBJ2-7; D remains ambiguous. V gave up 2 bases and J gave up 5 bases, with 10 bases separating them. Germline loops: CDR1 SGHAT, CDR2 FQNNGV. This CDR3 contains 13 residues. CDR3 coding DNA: TGTGCCAGCAGCTTACCTAAAACTGACGAGCAGTACTTC. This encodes CASSLPKTDEQYF. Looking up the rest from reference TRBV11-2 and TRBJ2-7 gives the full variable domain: EAGVAQSPRYKIIEKRQSVAFWCNPISGHATLYWYQQILGQGPKLLIQFQNNGVVDDSQLPKDRFSAERLKGVDSTLKIQPAKLEDSAVYLCASSLPKTDEQYFGPGTRLTVT.

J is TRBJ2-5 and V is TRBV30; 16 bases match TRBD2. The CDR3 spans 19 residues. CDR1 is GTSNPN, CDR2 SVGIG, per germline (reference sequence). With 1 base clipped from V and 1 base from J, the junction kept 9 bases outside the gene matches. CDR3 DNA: TGTGCCTGGAGTGCGGCATCGGGACTAGCGGGGGGGCTCCAAGAGACCCAGTACTTC. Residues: CAWSAASGLAGGLQETQYF.

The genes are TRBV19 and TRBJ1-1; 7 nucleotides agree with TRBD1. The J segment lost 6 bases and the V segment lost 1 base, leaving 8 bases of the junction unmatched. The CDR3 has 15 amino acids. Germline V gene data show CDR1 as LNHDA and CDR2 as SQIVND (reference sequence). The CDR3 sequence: CASSIARQGMAEAFF. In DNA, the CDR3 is TGTGCCAGTAGTATAGCCAGACAGGGAATGGCTGAAGCTTTCTTT. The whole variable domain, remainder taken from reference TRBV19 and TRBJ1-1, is DGGITQSPKYLFRKEGQNVTLSCEQNLNHDAMYWYRQDPGQGLRLIYYSQIVNDFQKGDIAEGYSVSREKKESFPLTVTSAQKNPTAFYLCASSIARQGMAEAFFGQGTRLTVV.

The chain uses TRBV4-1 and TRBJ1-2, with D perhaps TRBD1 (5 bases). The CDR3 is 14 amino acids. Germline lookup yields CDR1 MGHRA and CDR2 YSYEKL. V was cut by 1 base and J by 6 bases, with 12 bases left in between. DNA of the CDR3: TGCGCCAGCAGCCAAGGCAGGGTTTTCGATGGCTACACCTTC. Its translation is CASSQGRVFDGYTF.

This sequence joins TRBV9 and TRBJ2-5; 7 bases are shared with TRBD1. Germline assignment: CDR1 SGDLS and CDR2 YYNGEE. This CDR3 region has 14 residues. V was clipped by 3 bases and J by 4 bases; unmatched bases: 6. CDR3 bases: TGTGCCAGCAGCGGGACAGGTGGGGGAGAGACCCAGTACTTC. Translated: CASSGTGGGETQYF. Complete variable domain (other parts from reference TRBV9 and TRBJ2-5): DSGVTQTPKHLITATGQRVTLRCSPRSGDLSVYWYQQSLDQGLQFLIQYYNGEERAKGNILERFSAQQFPDLHSELNLSSLELGDSALYFCASSGTGGGETQYFGPGTRLLVL.

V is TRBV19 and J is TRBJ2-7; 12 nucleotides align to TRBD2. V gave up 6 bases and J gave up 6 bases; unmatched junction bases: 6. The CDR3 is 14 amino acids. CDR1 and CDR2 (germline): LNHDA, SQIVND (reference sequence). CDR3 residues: CASSLAGGPLEQYF. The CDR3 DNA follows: TGTGCCAGTAGCCTAGCGGGAGGGCCCCTCGAGCAGTACTTC. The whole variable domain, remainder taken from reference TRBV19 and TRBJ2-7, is DGGITQSPKYLFRKEGQNVTLSCEQNLNHDAMYWYRQDPGQGLRLIYYSQIVNDFQKGDIAEGYSVSREKKESFPLTVTSAQKNPTAFYLCASSLAGGPLEQYFGPGTRLTVT.

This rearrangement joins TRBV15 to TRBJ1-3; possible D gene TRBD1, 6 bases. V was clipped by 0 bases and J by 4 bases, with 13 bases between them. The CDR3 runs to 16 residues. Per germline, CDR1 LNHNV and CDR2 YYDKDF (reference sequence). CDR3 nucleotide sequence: TGTGCCACCAGCAGAGATGCGGGGGGCGGCGGAAACACCATATATTTT. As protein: CATSRDAGGGGNTIYF.

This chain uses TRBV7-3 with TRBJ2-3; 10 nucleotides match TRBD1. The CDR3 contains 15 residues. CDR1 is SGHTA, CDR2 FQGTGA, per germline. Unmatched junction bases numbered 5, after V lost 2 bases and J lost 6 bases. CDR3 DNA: TGTGCCAGCAGCTTATTGGGGACAGGGGAGGATACGCAGTATTTT. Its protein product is CASSLLGTGEDTQYF.

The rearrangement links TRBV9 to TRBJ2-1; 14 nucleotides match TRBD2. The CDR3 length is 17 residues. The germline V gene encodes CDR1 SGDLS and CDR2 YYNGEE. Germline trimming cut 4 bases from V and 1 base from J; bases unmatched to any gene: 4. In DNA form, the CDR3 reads TGTGCCAGCAGCCCGGGACTAGCGGGAGCGTCCTACAATGAGCAGTTCTTC. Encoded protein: CASSPGLAGASYNEQFF.

The CDR3 coding sequence is TGTGCCAGCATCCCACCTTCGGGAGGGGTGAACACTGAAGCTTTCTTT. This sequence encodes CASIPPSGGVNTEAFF. The chain recombines TRBV6-6 with TRBJ1-1, with D possibly matching TRBD1 (5 bases). V lost 7 bases and J 0 bases, leaving 18 bases between the germline ends. The CDR3 length is 16 residues. Germline values: CDR1 MNHNY, CDR2 SVGAGI (reference sequence).

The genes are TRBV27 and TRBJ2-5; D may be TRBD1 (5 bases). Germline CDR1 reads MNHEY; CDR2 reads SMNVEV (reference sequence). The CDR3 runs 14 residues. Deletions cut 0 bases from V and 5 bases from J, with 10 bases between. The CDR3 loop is CASSLSGRAETQYF. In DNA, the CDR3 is TGTGCCAGCAGTTTATCTGGCAGGGCCGAGACCCAGTACTTC.